The 6 T cell receptor beta chains below were found in one sample sequenced in a study of control samples from healthy donors and cancer patients. Profiled with immunoSEQ multiplex PCR; TCRdb holds only in-frame clones, not every one. The repertoire includes 110,000 to 150,000 clones, around 86% of them detected once, and more than 4% sits in the top ten. Input material: blood. The receptors shown here come from a man aged 30 to 39 in good health.

This sequence joins TRBV6-5 and TRBJ2-2; 12 positions agree with TRBD1. Germline V gene data show CDR1 as MNHEY and CDR2 as SVGAGI. V shed 2 bases, J shed 7 bases, and the junction held 5 bases outside the gene matches. This CDR3 region has 16 residues. The CDR3 region is CASSYRGQGAFGELFF. Here the CDR3 DNA reads TGTGCCAGCAGTTACCGGGGACAGGGGGCGTTCGGGGAGCTGTTTTTT.

This clone has just one count. The CDR3 reads CASSIVGTAYNEQFF. The CDR3 region has the DNA TGTGCCAGTAGTATTGTTGGGACAGCTTACAATGAGCAGTTCTTC. The chain has TRBV19 and TRBJ2-1, with 7 nucleotides matching TRBD1. The CDR3 has 15 residues. The V segment lost 3 bases and the J segment 4 bases; nucleotides outside the gene matches: 6. CDR1 and CDR2 (germline): LNHDA, SQIVND (reference sequence).

The chain has TRBV5-1 and TRBJ2-2; D not certain. Germline CDR1 is SGHRS and CDR2 is YFSETQ. The CDR3 spans 12 residues. V was shortened by 3 bases and J by 2 bases, with 2 bases between the two germline ends. The CDR3 here is CASSSNTGELFF. In DNA form, the CDR3 reads TGCGCCAGCAGCTCCAACACCGGGGAGCTGTTTTTT.

The CDR3 loop is CASSLDRTSTNEQYF. CDR3 DNA sequence: TGTGCCAGCAGCTTAGATCGGACTAGCACAAACGAGCAGTACTTC. The rearrangement links TRBV11-2 to TRBJ2-7; 8 bases align to TRBD2. The length of the CDR3 is 15 residues. Germline V gene data show CDR1 as SGHAT and CDR2 as FQNNGV. The junction had 6 bases not matched to a gene; V was cut back by 0 bases and J by 5 bases.

This chain joins TRBV29-1 and TRBJ2-5; possibly TRBD1 for D (5 bases). The CDR3 spans 13 residues. V gave up 4 bases and J gave up 4 bases, with 13 bases separating them. Germline loops: CDR1 SQVTM, CDR2 ANQGSEA. DNA for the CDR3: TGCAGCGTTGCAGGGTTGGAAGGAGAGACCCAGTACTTC. Translation gives CSVAGLEGETQYF.

The J gene is TRBJ1-5, the V gene TRBV10-1; 7 bases align to TRBD1. CDR3 length: 17 residues. Germline lookup yields CDR1 WNHNN and CDR2 SYGVQD (reference sequence). With V trimmed by 6 bases and J by 5 bases, 16 bases remained unmatched. CDR3 protein: CASRVPSETGSDQPQHF. The DNA of the CDR3 is TGCGCCAGCAGAGTACCATCCGAGACAGGGTCGGATCAGCCCCAGCATTTT.